One sample yielded the 17 T cell receptor beta chains listed below, sequenced in a study of control samples from healthy donors and cancer patients. Measured with immunoSEQ multiplex PCR; TCRdb has only the in-frame clones, and not every one. The sample consists of fewer than 200,000 clones, 80% to 95% of them appearing once. What was sequenced was blood. These receptors all come from a woman aged 60-75 years in good health.

The chain employs TRBV18 and TRBJ1-1; D not certain. Germline V gene sequence: CDR1 KGHSH, CDR2 LQKENI. CDR3 length: 14 residues. Trimming stripped 3 bases from V and 3 bases from J, with 11 bases between. The CDR3 here is CASSPTTVYTEAFF. In DNA form, the CDR3 reads TGTGCCAGCTCACCCACCACAGTTTACACTGAAGCTTTCTTT.

The J gene is TRBJ1-6, the V gene TRBV3-1 (or the pseudogene TRBV3-2), with TRBD1 matching 10 bases. CDR3 length: 18 residues. In germline, CDR1 is LGHDT, CDR2 YNNKEL (reference sequence). V gave up 1 base and J gave up 3 bases; unmatched junction bases: 6. The CDR3 sequence: CASSQVGGTGDYNSPLHF. As DNA, the CDR3 is TGTGCCAGCAGCCAAGTTGGCGGGACAGGGGACTATAATTCACCCCTCCACTTT.

The CDR3 loop is CASSLEGGATNYGYTF. The CDR3 nucleotides are TGCGCCAGCAGCTTGGAAGGGGGCGCGACTAACTATGGCTACACCTTC. The chain links TRBV5-1 to TRBJ1-2; TRBD1 agrees at 7 bases. Germline-derived CDR1 and CDR2 are SGHRS and YFSETQ. V shed 0 bases and J 0 bases; nucleotides not matched to a gene: 5. The CDR3 length is 16 residues.

The chain employs TRBV11-2 and TRBJ2-5, with TRBD2 identical over 12 bases. Germline CDR1 reads SGHAT; CDR2 reads FQNNGV. V was pared by 5 bases and J by 5 bases, with 9 bases of the junction left unmatched. There are 16 residues in the CDR3. The CDR3 loop is CASSLLSSGGAETQYF. The CDR3 DNA is TGTGCCAGCAGCCTTTTATCTAGCGGGGGGGCTGAGACCCAGTACTTC.

V is TRBV5-4 and J is TRBJ1-3, with 7 bases that match TRBD1. V lost 4 bases and J lost 6; bases outside the gene matches: 10. Per the germline V gene, CDR1 is SGHNT and CDR2 is YYREEE (reference sequence). The CDR3 spans 15 residues. Here the CDR3 DNA reads TGTGCCAGCAGCCGAGGGACAGAAACAGTAAACACCATATATTTT. It yields the protein CASSRGTETVNTIYF.

The chain carries TRBV13 and TRBJ2-1; D is uncertain. The CDR3 is 15 residues long. Trimming removed 1 base at V and 1 base at J, with 8 bases between. The germline V gene has CDR1 PRHDT and CDR2 FYEKMQ (reference sequence). The CDR3 sequence: CASSLVRLSYNEQFF. The CDR3 coding sequence is TGTGCCAGCAGCTTAGTACGTCTATCCTACAATGAGCAGTTCTTC. Looking up the rest from reference TRBV13 and TRBJ2-1 gives the full variable domain: AAGVIQSPRHLIKEKRETATLKCYPIPRHDTVYWYQQGPGQDPQFLISFYEKMQSDKGSIPDRFSAQQFSDYHSELNMSSLELGDSALYFCASSLVRLSYNEQFFGPGTRLTVL.

This clone was seen just once. The chain joins TRBV28 to TRBJ1-1; no firm D call. This CDR3 is 12 amino acids long. Germline CDR1 reads MDHEN; CDR2 reads SYDVKM. V lost 8 bases and J 7 bases, leaving 14 bases between the germline ends. CDR3 amino acids: CASHRRAGEAFF. CDR3 sequence (DNA): TGTGCCAGCCATCGAAGGGCCGGTGAAGCTTTCTTT.

This CDR3 is CASSLGPRAGNTDTQYF. The DNA of the CDR3 is TGTGCCAGCAGCTTAGGCCCCCGAGCGGGAAACACAGATACGCAGTATTTT. This chain connects TRBV7-2 to TRBJ2-3, with TRBD2 matching over 7 bases. Germline CDR1 is SGHTA and CDR2 is FQGNSA. The junction had 9 bases not matched to a gene; V was cut back by 1 base and J by 2 bases. The length of the CDR3 is 17 residues.

In its sample, this clone was seen a few times. The chain links TRBV6-6 to TRBJ1-2, with 8 bases that match TRBD1. The CDR3 sequence is 14 residues long. V dropped 2 bases and J dropped 6; count of bases not matched to a gene: 5. CDR1 and CDR2 from the germline V gene are MNHNY and SVGAGI (reference sequence). Here the CDR3 DNA reads TGTGCCAGCAGTTACCTGACAGGGGTGGATGGCTACACCTTC. This translates into CASSYLTGVDGYTF.

The V and J genes are TRBV6-5 and TRBJ1-5; weak D call: TRBD1 (5 bases). Germline CDR1 MNHEY, CDR2 SVGAGI. The CDR3 spans 14 residues. Trimming cost V 8 bases and J 3 bases, with 14 bases left between them. The CDR3, as DNA: TGTGCCAGCCGACATCAGGGCTACAATCAGCCCCAGCATTTT. Its protein product is CASRHQGYNQPQHF.

CDR3 loop: CASSEVAGTGNTIYF. For the CDR3, the DNA is TGTGCCAGCAGTGAAGTCGCAGGGACTGGAAACACCATATATTTT. The chain carries TRBV6-1 and TRBJ1-3, with D maybe TRBD1 (5 bases). Trimming pared 1 base from V and 2 bases from J, leaving 9 bases between. The germline V gene encodes CDR1 MNHNS and CDR2 SASEGT. This CDR3 is 15 amino acids long.

This rearrangement joins TRBV7-9 to TRBJ1-1; D unresolved. V was clipped by 2 bases and J by 1 base, with 8 bases between them. The CDR3 runs 14 residues. Looked up from germline, CDR1 is SEHNR and CDR2 is FQNEAQ (reference sequence). Here the CDR3 reads CASSLRVGNTEAFF. For the CDR3, the DNA is TGTGCCAGCAGCTTAAGGGTCGGGAACACTGAAGCTTTCTTT. The complete variable domain, with remaining parts taken from reference TRBV7-9 and TRBJ1-1, reads DTGVSQNPRHKITKRGQNVTFRCDPISEHNRLYWYRQTLGQGPEFLTYFQNEAQLEKSRLLSDRFSAERPKGSFSTLEIQRTEQGDSAMYLCASSLRVGNTEAFFGQGTRLTVV.

The sample holds a few counts of this clone. This rearrangement joins TRBV19 to TRBJ1-1; 7 bases line up with TRBD1. Germline trimming cut 4 bases from V and 8 bases from J; bases unmatched to any gene: 10. The CDR3 length is 14 residues. Germline V lookup: CDR1 LNHDA, CDR2 SQIVND (reference sequence). CDR3 loop: CASSRGQSSLEAFF. The CDR3 coding sequence is TGTGCCAGTAGTAGGGGACAGTCTTCTCTGGAAGCTTTCTTT.

The V call is TRBV5-1, the J call TRBJ1-5, with unresolved D. With 0 bases removed from V and 2 bases from J, the gap between germline ends came to 9 bases. CDR1 is SGHRS and CDR2 is YFSETQ in the germline V gene. The CDR3 is made up of 15 amino acids. The CDR3 DNA sequence: TGCGCCAGCAGCTTGGGACCCTTTGGCAATCAGCCCCAGCATTTT. This sequence encodes CASSLGPFGNQPQHF.

This chain joins TRBV28 and TRBJ1-1; no firm D call. The CDR3 consists of 15 residues. V was clipped by 3 bases and J by 0 bases, with 11 bases between them. Germline-derived CDR1 and CDR2 are MDHEN and SYDVKM. The CDR3 DNA sequence: TGTGCCAGCAGTTTCGGGGAGAACATGAACACTGAAGCTTTCTTT. Amino acid sequence: CASSFGENMNTEAFF.

The chain joins TRBV7-9 to TRBJ1-5; 7 positions match TRBD1. Germline loops: CDR1 SEHNR, CDR2 FQNEAQ (reference sequence). The CDR3 contains 14 residues. V shed 5 bases and J 4 bases; nucleotides not matched to a gene: 5. CDR3 loop: CASSQGGENQPQHF. In DNA, the CDR3 is TGTGCCAGCAGCCAGGGGGGAGAGAATCAGCCCCAGCATTTT. Drawing the rest from reference TRBV7-9 and TRBJ1-5, the complete variable domain is DTGVSQNPRHKITKRGQNVTFRCDPISEHNRLYWYRQTLGQGPEFLTYFQNEAQLEKSRLLSDRFSAERPKGSFSTLEIQRTEQGDSAMYLCASSQGGENQPQHFGDGTRLSIL.

The rearrangement links TRBV2 to TRBJ2-7, with 7 bases lining up with TRBD1. The CDR3 extends over 15 amino acids. In germline, CDR1 is SNHLY, CDR2 FYNNEI. The junction had 8 bases not matched to a gene; V was cut back by 6 bases and J by 0 bases. CDR3: CASSGRTGVSYEQYF. In DNA, the CDR3 is TGTGCCAGCAGCGGTAGGACAGGTGTCTCCTACGAGCAGTACTTC. Full variable domain (missing parts from reference TRBV2 and TRBJ2-7): EPEVTQTPSHQVTQMGQEVILRCVPISNHLYFYWYRQILGQKVEFLVSFYNNEISEKSEIFDDQFSVERPDGSNFTLKIRSTKLEDSAMYFCASSGRTGVSYEQYFGPGTRLTVT.